The present T cell receptor beta chain was sequenced within a study of technical replicates of blood from a handful of donors. Measured with immunoSEQ multiplex PCR; TCRdb has only the in-frame clones, and not every one. The sample shows tens of thousands of clones, about 90% of them seen only once. Material: T cells isolated from PBMCs. The receptor was isolated from a human donor in good health.

The CDR3 DNA reads TGCGCCAGCAGCCTGGTGGGGAGTAACTACGAGCAGTACTTC. Its translation: CASSLVGSNYEQYF. This sequence joins TRBV5-1 and TRBJ2-7; tentative D call: TRBD2 (5 bases). Per the germline V gene, CDR1 is SGHRS and CDR2 is YFSETQ. Between the trimmed V and J ends, which lost 4 bases and 3 bases, there was a span of 14 bases. The CDR3 is 14 residues long. The whole variable domain, remainder taken from reference TRBV5-1 and TRBJ2-7, is KAGVTQTPRYLIKTRGQQVTLSCSPISGHRSVSWYQQTPGQGLQFLFEYFSETQRNKGNFPGRFSGRQFSNSRSEMNVSTLELGDSALYLCASSLVGSNYEQYFGPGTRLTVT.